This entry is about one TCR beta chain. The antigen remains undetermined. Losses at the gene ends were 10 bases for V and 2 bases for J; bases not matched to a gene: 11. Germline-derived CDR1 and CDR2 are ENHRY and SYGVKD. The CDR3 covers 14 residues. Profiled with immunoSEQ multiplex PCR; TCRdb holds only in-frame clones, not every one. The repertoire holds tens of thousands of clones, with approximately 80% as singletons. This specimen belongs to a study of OX40 agonist ivuxolimab in advanced cancers. Study-wide results and limits: Antigens targeted by the expanded peripheral T cells were not determined.

The TCR comes from an adult with an advanced solid tumor such as melanoma, head and neck, liver or kidney cancer. The chain is built from TRBV10-3 and TRBJ2-7; 7 bases line up with TRBD2. The sample consisted of CD4+ or CD8+ T cells sorted from blood, taken in a trial of the OX40 agonist ivuxolimab. CDR3 loop: CASNFARGAYEQYF. CDR3 nucleotide sequence: TGTGCCAGCAACTTCGCCCGGGGGGCCTACGAGCAGTACTTC.